These 29 T cell receptor beta chains originate from one sample sequenced in a study of shared clonotypes between healthy human individuals. Repertoires were generated with immunoSEQ multiplex PCR, while TCRdb's copy carries only in-frame clones and drops some. The table lists 2 million to 2.5 million clones, just over 90% of them singletons, with about 0.39% in the top ten. Sequences were obtained from naive CD4+ T cells from PBMCs. As for subset: CD45RA+ positively selected. The origin of the receptors is a man between 18 and 35 years old in good health. Some clones in this sample may be carry-over from other donors' samples.

The J gene is TRBJ2-3, the V gene TRBV7-3; 9 nucleotides align to TRBD1. This CDR3 is built from 17 residues. Germline trimming cut 2 bases from V and 3 bases from J; bases unmatched to any gene: 9. CDR1 and CDR2 from the germline V gene are SGHTA and FQGTGA. CDR3 sequence (DNA): TGTGCCAGCAGCTTACTTGGTGGACAGGGGCGGACAGATACGCAGTATTTT. It specifies CASSLLGGQGRTDTQYF.

The J gene is TRBJ1-2, the V gene TRBV28; 8 bases line up with TRBD1. V shed 6 bases and J 4 bases; nucleotides not matched to a gene: 7. Germline CDR1 reads MDHEN; CDR2 reads SYDVKM. The CDR3 loop spans 14 amino acids. This CDR3 is CASRLPDRGYGYTF. CDR3 nucleotides: TGTGCCAGCAGATTACCCGACAGGGGCTATGGCTACACCTTC.

The rearrangement links TRBV28 to TRBJ2-3; D is perhaps TRBD2 (5 bases). The V end was cut by 4 bases, the J end by 8 bases, with 10 bases between. Germline lookup yields CDR1 MDHEN and CDR2 SYDVKM. The CDR3 has 12 amino acids. CDR3 coding DNA: TGTGCCAGCAGTTCTGAGAGGGCTACGCAGTATTTT. It encodes CASSSERATQYF.

This chain joins TRBV19 and TRBJ2-6; 7 nucleotides align to TRBD1. In germline, CDR1 is LNHDA, CDR2 SQIVND (reference sequence). The length of the CDR3 is 23 residues. With 10 bases clipped from V and 0 bases from J, the junction kept 30 bases outside the gene matches. Here the CDR3 DNA reads TGTGCCACGCGCCGGGACAGAGACTTTGACGCCGCCCCGACTCTCTCTGGGGCCAACGTCCTGACTTTC. This codes for CATRRDRDFDAAPTLSGANVLTF.

This chain links TRBV7-9 with TRBJ2-2; D may match TRBD1 or TRBD2 (5 bases each). The germline V gene encodes CDR1 SEHNR and CDR2 FQNEAQ (reference sequence). CDR3 size: 14 residues. V lost 5 bases and J lost 6, with 13 bases in between. CDR3 sequence reads: CASSPGRLAGELFF. For the CDR3, the DNA is TGTGCCAGCAGCCCAGGGAGATTGGCCGGGGAGCTGTTTTTT.

This chain uses TRBV6-5 with TRBJ1-3; D not certain. CDR1 is MNHEY, CDR2 SVGAGI, per germline. The CDR3 contains 14 residues. Trimming took 6 bases from V and 0 from J, leaving 9 bases between them. CDR3 DNA sequence: TGTGCCAGCAGGGTGCGGAGCTCTGGAAACACCATATATTTT. Protein product: CASRVRSSGNTIYF.

The CDR3 region has the DNA TGTGCCAGCAGAGGGACCGTAGCCTACAATGAGCAGTTCTTC. As protein: CASRGTVAYNEQFF. The chain joins TRBV11-2 to TRBJ2-1, with D perhaps assigned TRBD1 or TRBD2 (5 bases each). Germline CDR1 and CDR2: SGHAT and FQNNGV. Trimming took off 6 bases at V and 2 bases at J, with 11 bases between the two ends. The CDR3 is 14 residues long.

This clone was seen a few times. V gene TRBV2 combines with J gene TRBJ1-1; D unresolved. V was clipped by 8 bases and J by 1 base, with 5 bases between them. CDR1 and CDR2 from the germline V gene are SNHLY and FYNNEI. The CDR3 totals 11 residues. The CDR3 region is CASHRNTEAFF. The CDR3, as DNA: TGTGCCAGCCACAGGAACACTGAAGCTTTCTTT.

The chain couples TRBV6-6 to TRBJ1-1; D may be TRBD1 (6 bases). The CDR3 has 13 residues. V was clipped by 5 bases and J by 6 bases, with 13 bases between them. Germline-derived CDR1 and CDR2 are MNHNY and SVGAGI (reference sequence). For the CDR3, the DNA is TGTGCCAGCAGTCACAGGGATGTGCCTGAAGCTTTCTTT. Its translation: CASSHRDVPEAFF.

The rearrangement links TRBV7-2 to TRBJ2-5; D is unclear. CDR3 length equals 13 residues. Germline-derived CDR1 and CDR2 are SGHTA and FQGNSA. The ends were cut back, 4 bases at V and 3 bases at J, with 9 bases in the middle. DNA of the CDR3: TGTGCCAGCAGCTGGGGTTTGGAAGAGACCCAGTACTTC. Its protein is CASSWGLEETQYF.

This sequence joins TRBV7-2 and TRBJ1-1, with D maybe TRBD1 (5 bases). Per germline, CDR1 SGHTA and CDR2 FQGNSA. Trimming left V 1 base short and J 5 bases short, with 23 bases between. The CDR3 has 18 residues. Here the CDR3 DNA reads TGTGCCAGCAGCTTAGAAGGGGCGCCAGGGCAGGGACGGACTGAAGCTTTCTTT. Protein: CASSLEGAPGQGRTEAFF.

The genes are TRBV10-2 and TRBJ2-1; D is undetermined. The CDR3 runs to 16 residues. CDR1 and CDR2 (germline): WSHSY, SAAADI. Trimming pared 7 bases from V and 0 bases from J, leaving 16 bases between. CDR3 sequence (DNA): TGCGCCAGCATTAATATCGGCGGACGCTCCTACAATGAGCAGTTCTTC. The encoded protein is CASINIGGRSYNEQFF.

This chain links TRBV5-4 with TRBJ2-7, with 11 bases matching TRBD2. This CDR3 spans 15 amino acids. V lost 4 bases to trimming and J lost 2 bases; unmatched junction nucleotides: 5. Germline values: CDR1 SGHNT, CDR2 YYREEE (reference sequence). CDR3 region: CASSRGTSGPYEQYF. CDR3 sequence (DNA): TGTGCCAGCAGCCGTGGGACTAGCGGACCCTACGAGCAGTACTTC.

This chain connects TRBV5-1 to TRBJ2-3; 7 bases are a match to TRBD2. CDR1 is SGHRS and CDR2 is YFSETQ in the germline V gene. The CDR3 loop spans 14 amino acids. J gave up 6 bases and V 0 bases, and 4 bases lay outside the gene matches. In nucleotides, the CDR3 is TGCGCCAGCAGCTTGGGACAGCGGGGCGATACGCAGTATTTT. Translating gives CASSLGQRGDTQYF.

The chain recombines TRBV2 with TRBJ1-2; 7 nucleotides line up with TRBD1. This CDR3 is 13 amino acids long. In germline, CDR1 is SNHLY, CDR2 FYNNEI. The V and J ends lost 2 bases and 7 bases, in that order; junction bases with no gene match: 4. CDR3 in amino acids: CASSERQGSGYTF. In DNA form, the CDR3 reads TGTGCCAGCAGTGAAAGACAGGGCTCTGGCTACACCTTC.

The chain uses TRBV5-1 and TRBJ2-1, with no clear D. CDR3 length equals 13 residues. Trimming left V 7 bases short and J 7 bases short, with 15 bases between. The germline CDR1 and CDR2 sequences are SGHRS and YFSETQ. The CDR3 nucleotides read TGCGCCAGCTTTGACTCCCCTTCAAATGAGCAGTTCTTC. It is translated as CASFDSPSNEQFF.

The chain has TRBV2 and TRBJ2-5; tentatively, D is TRBD2 (5 bases). The CDR3 is 15 amino acids. Between the trimmed V and J ends, which lost 3 bases and 2 bases, there was a span of 13 bases. Germline V CDR1 and CDR2: SNHLY, FYNNEI. The CDR3 sequence is CASSEAPWRQETQYF. Here the CDR3 DNA reads TGTGCCAGCAGTGAGGCCCCGTGGAGGCAAGAGACCCAGTACTTC.

The chain recombines TRBV9 with TRBJ2-5, with D perhaps assigned TRBD1 or TRBD2 (5 bases each). The CDR3 spans 15 residues. Between the trimmed V and J ends, which lost 1 base and 3 bases, there was a span of 13 bases. CDR1 is SGDLS and CDR2 is YYNGEE in the germline V gene. The CDR3 is CASSVFGTSEETQYF. The DNA for the CDR3 is TGTGCCAGCAGCGTATTCGGGACGTCGGAAGAGACCCAGTACTTC.

CDR3 DNA sequence: TGCGCCAGCAGCTTGGGCGCGGTCACAGATACGCAGTATTTT. Its translation: CASSLGAVTDTQYF. The chain is built from TRBV5-1 and TRBJ2-3; D is unclear. The CDR3 runs 14 residues. CDR1 is SGHRS and CDR2 is YFSETQ in the germline V gene. V was trimmed by 0 bases and J by 2 bases, leaving 7 bases between them.

This clone was detected once. J is TRBJ2-2 and V is TRBV10-1; D is ambiguous. CDR1 is WNHNN, CDR2 SYGVQD, per germline (reference sequence). With 8 bases removed from V and 0 bases from J, the gap between germline ends came to 10 bases. This CDR3 has 14 amino acids. CDR3 nucleotides: TGCGCCAGCCGGGCGACTGCGAACACCGGGGAGCTGTTTTTT. It translates to CASRATANTGELFF.

This chain connects TRBV10-2 to TRBJ2-7, with 10 bases aligning to TRBD2. V lost 3 bases to trimming and J lost 6 bases; unmatched junction nucleotides: 8. CDR3 length: 15 residues. Germline assignment: CDR1 WSHSY and CDR2 SAAADI. CDR3 amino acids: CASSDRASGRFEQYF. The CDR3, as DNA: TGCGCCAGCAGTGATAGGGCTAGCGGGAGATTCGAGCAGTACTTC.

The genes are TRBV2 and TRBJ2-7, with TRBD1 as a possible D gene (6 bases). Trimming removed 9 bases at V and 0 bases at J, with 12 bases between. The CDR3 loop spans 13 amino acids. CDR1 is SNHLY and CDR2 is FYNNEI in the germline V gene. The CDR3 reads CARPYRDSYEQYF. For the CDR3, the DNA is TGTGCCAGACCTTACAGGGACTCCTACGAGCAGTACTTC.

This rearrangement joins TRBV29-1 to TRBJ2-3; D call uncertain. Between the trimmed V and J ends, which lost 8 bases and 1 base, there was a span of 10 bases. Germline lookup yields CDR1 SQVTM and CDR2 ANQGSEA. The CDR3 is made up of 12 amino acids. The chain's CDR3 is CSLSSGTDTQYF. The CDR3 DNA is TGCAGCCTTTCTTCTGGCACAGATACGCAGTATTTT.

The chain joins TRBV5-8 to TRBJ1-3; D ambiguous. The V gene lost 0 bases and the J gene lost 0 bases, with 13 bases spanning the gap. The V gene's germline CDR1 is SGHTS and CDR2 YDEGEE. The CDR3 has 17 residues. The CDR3 nucleotides are TGTGCCAGCAGCTTGGCCATAACGGGGAGCTCTGGAAACACCATATATTTT. Its protein is CASSLAITGSSGNTIYF. Based on the CDR3 plus reference TRBV5-8 and TRBJ1-3, the full variable domain is EAGVTQSPTHLIKTRGQQATLRCSPISGHTSVYWYQQALGLGLQFLLWYDEGEERNRGNFPPRFSGRQFPNYSSELNVNALELEDSALYLCASSLAITGSSGNTIYFGEGSWLTVV.

The chain combines TRBV5-1 with TRBJ2-2; no definite D call. The CDR3 is 16 amino acids. CDR1 is SGHRS, CDR2 YFSETQ, per germline. The V gene lost 4 bases and the J gene lost 0 bases, with 13 bases spanning the gap. The CDR3 sequence is CASSKTTAANTGELFF. The DNA for the CDR3 is TGCGCCAGCAGCAAAACCACAGCTGCGAACACCGGGGAGCTGTTTTTT.

The chain combines TRBV9 with TRBJ2-7, with TRBD2 matching 9 bases. The CDR3 totals 15 residues. The germline V gene has CDR1 SGDLS and CDR2 YYNGEE. V shed 3 bases and J 4 bases; nucleotides not matched to a gene: 8. The CDR3 nucleotides are TGTGCCAGCAGCGCCGGGACTAGCCTTTCGTACGAGCAGTACTTC. Protein: CASSAGTSLSYEQYF.

V is TRBV19 and J is TRBJ2-7; D remains ambiguous. Looked up from germline, CDR1 is LNHDA and CDR2 is SQIVND (reference sequence). Between the trimmed V and J ends, which lost 3 bases and 6 bases, there was a span of 15 bases. The CDR3 is made up of 14 amino acids. The CDR3 sequence is CASSMSAQTREQYF. The CDR3 DNA is TGTGCCAGTAGTATGAGCGCTCAAACCCGCGAGCAGTACTTC.

The chain employs TRBV13 and TRBJ2-7; 7 bases fit TRBD2. The CDR3 runs 14 residues. The germline gives CDR1 PRHDT, CDR2 FYEKMQ (reference sequence). After removal of 0 bases from V and 2 bases from J, the junction contained 1 base not matched to a gene. The CDR3 loop is CASSLGAGTYEQYF. The CDR3, as DNA: TGTGCCAGCAGCTTAGGAGCGGGAACCTACGAGCAGTACTTC.

The rearrangement uses TRBV6-5 and TRBJ2-1; weak D call: TRBD2 (5 bases). This CDR3 is built from 11 residues. The V gene's germline CDR1 is MNHEY and CDR2 SVGAGI. V was clipped by 6 bases and J by 6 bases, with 6 bases between them. CDR3 region: CASRTSNEQFF. CDR3 in DNA: TGTGCCAGCAGAACTAGCAATGAGCAGTTCTTC.